This T cell receptor (beta chain) was captured by sequencing in a study of T cell clusters in autoimmune cytopenias. Findings and caveats of the study: Active autoimmune hepatitis patients had around 2.7-fold fewer exclusive TRB clusters than healthy donors. Primary autoimmune cytopenia patients seemingly lacked the physiological T cell clusters found in healthy donors. A dominant lymphoma-associated repertoire apparently masked the cluster-lack signature in secondary cytopenia versus chronic lymphocytic leukemia. TRB repertoire shifts in secondary cytopenia and chronic lymphocytic leukemia mostly reflected lymphoma, not autoimmunity.

This clonotype is labeled medium-sized based on frequency. Its antigen remains unidentified. TRB amplification used around 260 ng of peripheral blood genomic DNA. Multiplex touch-down PCR amplified TRB using TRB-A and TRB-B pools in one tube. No DNA is given; TCRdb re-called the multiplex PCR reads and lists each CDR3 protein once. The sample table includes over 750 distinct CDR3 sequences. The CDR3 length is 13 residues. Germline CDR1 reads SEHNR; CDR2 reads FQNEAQ (reference sequence). Sequenced sample: peripheral blood. This TCR derives from a human donor with an autoimmune cytopenia or autoimmune hepatitis (not recorded which). This chain links TRBV7-9 with TRBJ1-1; TCRdb reports TRBD1, a call that lacks DNA to check it against. CDR3 sequence: CASSLEGGTEAFF.